Shown below are 31 T cell receptor beta chains from a single sample sequenced in a study of blood T cells in healthy people across ages. Alongside a J-beta primer mix, a sample-barcoded 5' primer served in a second PCR lasting roughly 6 to 11 cycles. TCRdb re-called the 5' RACE reads with MiXCR, one entry per CDR3 protein. The sample yields 1.8 million or so distinct CDR3 sequences, 35% to 50% seen once. The material sequenced was blood. These receptors originate from a human donor in good health.

CDR3 amino acids: CASSPTKGMGNQPQHF. The CDR3 bases are TGTGCCAGCAGCCCGACCAAGGGTATGGGCAATCAGCCCCAGCATTTT. The chain links TRBV28 to TRBJ1-5; the D is unclear. The length of the CDR3 is 16 residues. The V and J ends lost 6 bases and 2 bases respectively, with 17 bases between them. CDR1 MDHEN and CDR2 SYDVKM come from the germline V gene. The whole variable domain, filled in from reference TRBV28 and TRBJ1-5, reads DVKVTQSSRYLVKRTGEKVFLECVQDMDHENMFWYRQDPGLGLRLIYFSYDVKMKEKGDIPEGYSVSREKKERFSLILESASTNQTSMYLCASSPTKGMGNQPQHFGDGTRLSIL.

This rearrangement joins TRBV10-3 to TRBJ2-7; D gene unclear. The CDR3 is 13 amino acids. Deletions cut 0 bases from V and 8 bases from J, with 11 bases between. Per germline, CDR1 ENHRY and CDR2 SYGVKD. CDR3 nucleotides: TGTGCCATCAGTGAGTCTACTAACTATCAGCAGTACTTC. It translates to CAISESTNYQQYF.

The sample holds a few counts of this clonotype. CDR3 sequence reads: CASSQLIGLAGELPYNEQFF. The CDR3 DNA is TGTGCCAGCAGCCAATTAATTGGACTAGCGGGGGAACTACCCTACAATGAGCAGTTCTTC. The chain joins TRBV4-2 to TRBJ2-1, with 13 bases that match TRBD2. V was pared by 2 bases and J by 2 bases, with 12 bases of the junction left unmatched. CDR1 LGHNA and CDR2 YNFKEQ come from the germline V gene. The length of the CDR3 is 20 residues.

The chain links TRBV3-1 to TRBJ2-7; D is uncertain. This CDR3 is built from 14 residues. V was shortened by 0 bases and J by 8 bases, with 14 bases between the two germline ends. In germline, CDR1 is LGHDT, CDR2 YNNKEL (reference sequence). The CDR3 spells CASSQDSVKPKQYF. As DNA, the CDR3 is TGTGCCAGCAGCCAAGATTCGGTAAAACCGAAGCAGTACTTC.

V usage is TRBV14 and J usage is TRBJ2-7; 7 bases line up with TRBD1. Germline V lookup: CDR1 SGHDN, CDR2 FVKESK. The CDR3 consists of 12 residues. J was trimmed by 7 bases and V by 4 bases; bases with no gene match: 4. CDR3 bases: TGTGCCAGCAGCCGACAGGGCTGGGAGCAGTACTTC. This translates into CASSRQGWEQYF.

The chain links TRBV20-1 to TRBJ2-1, with D unclear. V was trimmed by 1 base and J by 6 bases, leaving 22 bases between them. The CDR3 covers 17 residues. Germline-derived CDR1 and CDR2 are DFQATT and SNEGSKA (reference sequence). CDR3 sequence reads: CSARVLDWSQFGNEQFF. Here the CDR3 DNA reads TGCAGTGCTAGAGTATTGGATTGGTCCCAGTTCGGCAATGAGCAGTTCTTC.

This clonotype was observed a few times. This chain connects TRBV20-1 to TRBJ1-1, with 7 bases matching TRBD1. This CDR3 is built from 15 residues. V dropped 6 bases and J dropped 4; count of bases not matched to a gene: 14. Germline CDR1 reads DFQATT; CDR2 reads SNEGSKA (reference sequence). CDR3 coding DNA: TGCAGTGCCCCCCTGACAGGGCGAACTCCCACTGAAGCTTTCTTT. This encodes CSAPLTGRTPTEAFF.

This clonotype was observed a handful of times. The rearrangement uses TRBV6-6 and TRBJ1-4, with a possible D match to TRBD1 (5 bases). V gave up 5 bases and J gave up 5 bases, with 12 bases separating them. The germline V gene has CDR1 MNHNY and CDR2 SVGAGI (reference sequence). The CDR3 loop spans 14 amino acids. The CDR3 is CASSSRVGNEKLFF. CDR3 DNA sequence: TGTGCCAGCAGTAGCAGGGTAGGAAATGAAAAACTGTTTTTT.

This clonotype was picked up a small number of times. The chain joins TRBV6-1 to TRBJ2-4; 7 nucleotides agree with TRBD2. Trimming removed 1 base from V and 13 bases from J; junction bases left unmatched: 7. The CDR3 is 13 amino acids. In germline, CDR1 is MNHNS, CDR2 SASEGT. CDR3 in amino acids: CASSEGERGGQYF. In nucleotides, the CDR3 is TGTGCCAGCAGTGAAGGGGAGCGGGGCGGGCAGTACTTC.

The genes are TRBV5-1 and TRBJ2-3; D is tentatively TRBD1 or TRBD2 (6 bases each). Per the germline V gene, CDR1 is SGHRS and CDR2 is YFSETQ. The V end lost 7 bases, the J end lost 3 bases, and 15 bases lay between the germline ends. CDR3 length: 14 amino acids. The CDR3, as DNA: TGCGCCAGCTTCCTCATAGGGGGGACAGATACGCAGTATTTT. This translates into CASFLIGGTDTQYF.

Note on this clonotype: The junction departs from germline at one end; a sequencing error may be responsible. The V and J genes are TRBV28 and TRBJ2-6, with a tentative D call TRBD1 (6 bases). This CDR3 is 15 amino acids long. Germline loops: CDR1 MDHEN, CDR2 SYDVKM. In nucleotides, the CDR3 is TGTGCCAGCAGTCAGCGGACAGCTGGGGCCAACGTCCGGACTTTC. Translated: CASSQRTAGANVRTF.

The V and J genes are TRBV29-1 and TRBJ1-1, with D possibly being TRBD1 (5 bases). Germline CDR1 reads SQVTM; CDR2 reads ANQGSEA. V was trimmed by 4 bases and J by 1 base, leaving 10 bases between them. The CDR3 is 13 residues long. The DNA for the CDR3 is TGCAGCGTTGGTTCTGGGGGGAACACTGAAGCTTTCTTT. As protein: CSVGSGGNTEAFF.

J is TRBJ2-4 and V is TRBV28; 10 nucleotides agree with TRBD2. CDR1 and CDR2 (germline): MDHEN, SYDVKM. The CDR3 sequence is 13 residues long. Trimming removed 11 bases from V and 5 bases from J; junction bases left unmatched: 6. CDR3 DNA sequence: TGTGCCGCACAGCGGGGGGGACAAAACATTCAGTACTTC. Translation gives CAAQRGGQNIQYF. Variable domain in full (rest from reference TRBV28 and TRBJ2-4): DVKVTQSSRYLVKRTGEKVFLECVQDMDHENMFWYRQDPGLGLRLIYFSYDVKMKEKGDIPEGYSVSREKKERFSLILESASTNQTSMYLCAAQRGGQNIQYFGAGTRLSVL.

This clonotype was seen at least ten times. J is TRBJ1-5 and V is TRBV20-1; tentatively, D is TRBD1 (6 bases). Germline V CDR1 and CDR2: DFQATT, SNEGSKA (reference sequence). The CDR3 covers 14 residues. Trimming removed 4 bases at V and 7 bases at J, with 17 bases between. Here the CDR3 DNA reads TGCAGTGCTATCACAGGGTATTCAGGACAGCCCCAGCATTTT. Translated: CSAITGYSGQPQHF.

This clonotype was observed a handful of times. The genes are TRBV7-6 and TRBJ2-1; D tentatively fits TRBD1 or TRBD2 (6 bases each). CDR1 is SGHVS, CDR2 FNYEAQ, per germline. This CDR3 spans 14 amino acids. The V end was cut by 5 bases, the J end by 8 bases, with 16 bases between. CDR3 sequence reads: CASSPQPRGDEQFF. CDR3 coding DNA: TGTGCCAGCAGCCCACAACCAAGGGGGGATGAGCAGTTCTTC.

This clonotype turned up a few times. The chain joins TRBV12-3 or TRBV12-4 to TRBJ2-1; D is possibly TRBD1 (5 bases). V was pared by 5 bases and J by 2 bases, with 10 bases between. The CDR3 sequence is 14 residues long. CDR3 loop: CASSDTGPYNEQFF. The CDR3 region has the DNA TGTGCCAGCAGTGACACAGGTCCCTACAATGAGCAGTTCTTC.

Only a few counts were recorded for this clonotype. The genes are TRBV27 and TRBJ1-5; D call uncertain. CDR3 size: 15 residues. Germline CDR1 reads MNHEY; CDR2 reads SMNVEV (reference sequence). The V end was cut by 0 bases, the J end by 4 bases, with 10 bases between. CDR3 region: CASSLSQGDNQPQHF. The CDR3 region has the DNA TGTGCCAGCAGTTTATCACAAGGTGATAATCAGCCCCAGCATTTT.

The chain recombines TRBV7-3 with TRBJ1-6; the D gene is possibly TRBD1 (6 bases). This CDR3 comprises 17 residues. Trimming removed 2 bases at V and 1 base at J, with 12 bases between. The V gene's germline CDR1 is SGHTA and CDR2 FQGTGA. The CDR3 nucleotides are TGTGCCAGCAGCTTAGGGGTTAGGGGGTCCTATAATTCACCCCTCCACTTT. Translated: CASSLGVRGSYNSPLHF.

The genes are TRBV29-1 and TRBJ1-1; possibly TRBD1 for D (6 bases). Trimming took 4 bases from V and 4 from J, leaving 10 bases between them. Germline CDR1 reads SQVTM; CDR2 reads ANQGSEA. The CDR3 is 12 residues long. CDR3 in amino acids: CSVGRQVTEAFF. The CDR3 DNA sequence: TGCAGCGTTGGGCGACAGGTCACTGAAGCTTTCTTT.

CDR3 nucleotide sequence: TGTGCCAGCAGTTCATTTCAGGATCACTCCTACGAGCAGTACTTC. This encodes CASSSFQDHSYEQYF. J is TRBJ2-7 and V is TRBV28, with unresolved D. This CDR3 is 15 amino acids long. The V end was cut by 4 bases, the J end by 0 bases, with 13 bases between. Germline CDR1 MDHEN, CDR2 SYDVKM.

This clonotype appeared a few times. The chain recombines TRBV9 with TRBJ1-1, with a weak D call TRBD1 (6 bases). CDR1 is SGDLS and CDR2 is YYNGEE in the germline V gene. V was cut by 2 bases and J by 0 bases, with 11 bases left in between. This CDR3 comprises 15 residues. The DNA of the CDR3 is TGTGCCAGCAGCGTCTCGGGGGACATGAACACTGAAGCTTTCTTT. Translated: CASSVSGDMNTEAFF.

As to this clonotype: Sequence at one end of the junction differs from germline and may be a read error. The chain is built from TRBV29-1 and TRBJ2-1; 7 bases are shared with TRBD1. The CDR3 extends over 13 amino acids. Germline CDR1 SQVTM, CDR2 ANQGSEA. In DNA form, the CDR3 reads TGCAGCGCTGAAACAGGGGATTACAATGAGCAGTTCTTC. This sequence encodes CSAETGDYNEQFF.

This clonotype was observed a handful of times. V and J are TRBV12-3 or TRBV12-4 and TRBJ1-6; a weak D match, TRBD1 (6 bases). The CDR3 spans 14 residues. V gave up 5 bases and J gave up 9 bases, with 14 bases separating them. CDR3 sequence reads: CASSQGLSISPLHF. CDR3 bases: TGTGCCAGCAGTCAGGGGCTTTCGATTTCACCCCTCCACTTT.

The chain has TRBV18 and TRBJ2-1; D possibly corresponds to TRBD2 (5 bases). Trimming shortened V by 0 bases and J by 13 bases, and 10 bases separated the two germline ends. The CDR3 extends over 12 amino acids. CDR1 is KGHSH and CDR2 is LQKENI in the germline V gene. The CDR3 coding sequence is TGTGCCAGCTCACCACCGGGAGAGACCCAGTTCTTC. Translation gives CASSPPGETQFF.

The genes are TRBV7-2 and TRBJ2-1, with TRBD2 matching 12 bases. This CDR3 is built from 14 residues. Trimming at V came to 7 bases and at J to 9 bases, leaving 7 bases not matched to a gene. Germline CDR1 is SGHTA and CDR2 is FQGNSA. CDR3 DNA: TGTGCCAGCACCCTACTAGCGGGGGGCCGTGAGCAGTTCTTC. It encodes CASTLLAGGREQFF.

This clonotype was seen a handful of times. The rearrangement joins TRBV6-5 to TRBJ1-1, with D possibly being TRBD1 (5 bases). The CDR3 runs 16 residues. Per germline, CDR1 MNHEY and CDR2 SVGAGI. V was clipped by 8 bases and J by 2 bases, with 21 bases between them. This CDR3 reads CASRGLTRGRNTEAFF. CDR3 sequence (DNA): TGTGCCAGCCGGGGCCTCACTCGAGGGCGAAACACTGAAGCTTTCTTT.

This rearrangement joins TRBV29-1 to TRBJ2-3; unclear D gene. V lost 7 bases, J lost 0 bases, and 17 bases lay in between. Germline assignment: CDR1 SQVTM and CDR2 ANQGSEA. The CDR3 covers 15 residues. In nucleotides, the CDR3 is TGCAGCGCCGAGTCCAAGACTGGCAGCACAGATACGCAGTATTTT. Protein sequence: CSAESKTGSTDTQYF.

V usage is TRBV6-2 or TRBV6-3 and J usage is TRBJ1-1, with D perhaps TRBD1 (5 bases). CDR3 length: 13 amino acids. Trimming took off 7 bases at V and 0 bases at J, with 9 bases between the two ends. Germline V gene lookup returns CDR1 MNHEY and CDR2 SVGEGT. The CDR3 loop is CASTGVMNTEAFF. CDR3 bases: TGTGCCAGCACGGGGGTAATGAACACTGAAGCTTTCTTT.

The chain is built from TRBV4-3 and TRBJ2-3, with D tentatively TRBD1 or TRBD2 (7 bases each). The CDR3 is 17 amino acids. Germline lookup yields CDR1 LGHNA and CDR2 YSLEER. The V gene lost 0 bases and the J gene lost 6 bases, with 19 bases spanning the gap. The CDR3 DNA is TGCGCCAGCAGCCAAGATAGGGAGGGGGCCGGAGGGGATACGCAGTATTTT. Translated, it gives CASSQDREGAGGDTQYF.

The chain carries TRBV2 and TRBJ2-4; 8 bases match TRBD2. The J call may be faulty, since TRBJ2-1 better matches the DNA end. From germline, CDR1 is SNHLY and CDR2 FYNNEI. This CDR3 spans 16 amino acids. CDR3 sequence: CASSVFLAGNVDEQFF. The CDR3, as DNA: TGTGCCAGCAGTGTATTTCTAGCGGGTAACGTAGACGAGCAGTTCTTC.

This clonotype has more than one count but fewer than ten. The chain employs TRBV4-3 and TRBJ2-7; D is undetermined. The V end lost 0 bases, the J end lost 2 bases, and 11 bases lay between the germline ends. The CDR3 loop spans 15 amino acids. Germline lookup yields CDR1 LGHNA and CDR2 YSLEER. Written as DNA, the CDR3 is TGCGCCAGCAGCCAAGAAAGGGATACACCCTACGAGCAGTACTTC. Residues: CASSQERDTPYEQYF.